This T cell receptor beta chain originates from a study of T cell repertoires in cytomegalovirus infection. Study-wide context: An indication of both CMV infection and matching HLA type came from public TCR beta signatures.

Each CDR3 protein gets one entry after TCRdb re-called the reads with MiXCR. The table has about 700,000 distinct CDR3 sequences, 30% to 40% seen once; the top ten hold over 15%. The germline V gene has CDR1 ENHRY and CDR2 SYGVKD. The CDR3 spans 13 residues. V lost 5 bases, J lost 4 bases, and 11 bases lay in between. Study-wide results and caveats: Ex vivo responses were dominated by HLA-C-restricted CMV-specific TCR beta clonotypes.

Note on this clonotype: The target antigen is unknown.

The sequence derives from a human donor in good health (CMV status not recorded). Some clones in this sample may be carry-over from other donors' samples. The source material was cultured PBMCs, sampled from culture after CMV antigen stimulation. This chain joins TRBV10-3 and TRBJ1-2; no definite D call. CDR3 sequence reads: CAISKKVGYGYTF. Here the CDR3 DNA reads TGTGCCATCAGTAAGAAGGTGGGCTATGGCTACACCTTC.